The 7 T cell receptor beta chains in this list originate from one sample, sequenced in a study of blood T cell repertoires in COVID-19 (dated by TCRdb to 2018 to 2021). The method was the immunoSEQ multiplex PCR assay. What TCRdb holds here is the immuneACCESS table cut down to in-frame rearrangements. Part of the clones is not present; checked against another copy, under half of the missing clones reflect an unresolved V gene, and the others are unexplained. The sample table records some 130,000 clones; 55% to 75% of these occur just once. The leading ten clones occupy under 2.5% of the sample. Sequenced: peripheral blood. The receptor set was obtained from a woman in her seventies with acute or convalescent COVID-19.

The CDR3 loop is CASSYGTGVNSPLHF. The CDR3 coding sequence is TGTGCCAGCAGTTATGGGACAGGGGTTAACTCACCCCTCCACTTT. This chain joins TRBV6-2 or TRBV6-3 and TRBJ1-6, with 10 nucleotides matching TRBD1. The CDR3 has 15 residues. J lost 10 bases, V lost 3 bases, and 6 bases had no gene match. The germline V gene has CDR1 MNHEY and CDR2 SVGEGT.

This clone was seen once. V gene TRBV7-6 combines with J gene TRBJ1-3; a possible D gene is TRBD1 (5 bases). Per germline, CDR1 SGHVS and CDR2 FNYEAQ. The CDR3 totals 13 residues. Trimming shortened V by 2 bases and J by 4 bases, and 6 bases separated the two germline ends. CDR3: CASSLRGGNTIYF. The CDR3 bases are TGTGCCAGCAGCTTAAGGGGCGGAAACACCATATATTTT.

A few counts support this clone. The rearrangement links TRBV7-9 to TRBJ2-2, with TRBD1 matching over 7 bases. This CDR3 region has 14 residues. V was pared by 1 base and J by 6 bases, with 2 bases of the junction left unmatched. Germline V gives CDR1 SEHNR, CDR2 FQNEAQ (reference sequence). The CDR3 bases are TGTGCCAGCAGCTTAGGCAGGGGGTCCGGGGAGCTGTTTTTT. Amino acids: CASSLGRGSGELFF.

This clone was observed a handful of times. DNA for the CDR3: TGTGCCAGCAGTCAGAACCCGGGACAGGGGGCGGTTACCTTC. Translating it yields CASSQNPGQGAVTF. V usage is TRBV7-2 and J usage is TRBJ1-2, with 12 bases lining up with TRBD1. CDR1 and CDR2 (germline): SGHTA, FQGNSA. The CDR3 has 14 residues. V lost 6 bases, J lost 14 bases, and 13 bases stayed unmatched.

The J gene is TRBJ1-1, the V gene TRBV7-9; possibly TRBD1 for D (5 bases). V lost 5 bases and J lost 12, with 22 bases in between. From germline, CDR1 is SEHNR and CDR2 FQNEAQ (reference sequence). The CDR3 length is 14 residues. This chain's CDR3 is CASSPDGGGRRTFF. Here the CDR3 DNA reads TGTGCCAGCAGCCCGGATGGGGGGGGAAGAAGGACTTTCTTT. Using reference TRBV7-9 and TRBJ1-1 for the parts outside the CDR3, the full variable domain is DTGVSQNPRHKITKRGQNVTFRCDPISEHNRLYWYRQTLGQGPEFLTYFQNEAQLEKSRLLSDRFSAERPKGSFSTLEIQRTEQGDSAMYLCASSPDGGGRRTFFGQGTRLTVV.

This clone was seen many times. The genes are TRBV4-1 and TRBJ1-1, with D possibly matching TRBD1 (5 bases). Germline V gives CDR1 MGHRA, CDR2 YSYEKL. This CDR3 has 14 residues. The V end was cut by 5 bases, the J end by 5 bases, with 15 bases between. The CDR3 protein is CASSLPGGRTEAFF. The CDR3, as DNA: TGCGCCAGCAGCTTGCCCGGGGGTAGGACTGAAGCTTTCTTT.

This clone was counted only a few times. The rearrangement joins TRBV5-4 to TRBJ1-6; 10 bases are shared with TRBD1. Germline CDR1 is SGHNT and CDR2 is YYREEE (reference sequence). The length of the CDR3 is 17 residues. The V gene end was trimmed by 3 bases and the J gene end by 7 bases; junction bases not matched to a gene: 10. This CDR3 is CASSWVRGGQGNSPLHF. CDR3 DNA: TGTGCCAGCAGCTGGGTTCGTGGGGGACAGGGGAATTCACCCCTCCACTTT. The whole variable domain, filled in from reference TRBV5-4 and TRBJ1-6, reads ETGVTQSPTHLIKTRGQQVTLRCSSQSGHNTVSWYQQALGQGPQFIFQYYREEENGRGNFPPRFSGLQFPNYSSELNVNALELDDSALYLCASSWVRGGQGNSPLHFGNGTRLTVT.